The entry below describes one T cell receptor beta chain. This receptor's antigen is unknown. The sample holds no much larger clone one base away, and base qualities are not on file. V lost 5 bases and J lost 6 bases, and the count of bases not matched to a germline gene is 9. From the germline V gene (reference sequence), CDR1 is MNHEY and CDR2 is SMNVEV. Measured from the cysteine to the phenylalanine, the CDR3 is 15 residues long. The entry retains the CDR3 DNA only, 45 bases that are in frame from base 1. The data belong to a study of PD-1 blockade in classical Hodgkin lymphoma (dated by TCRdb to about 2020). At the level of the whole study: Nivolumab dosing was 3 mg/kg intravenously every 2 weeks, continuing until either disease progression or unacceptable toxicity. To define a peripheral blood immune signature of response to PD-1 blockade in classical Hodgkin lymphoma, the study combined TCR beta sequencing with CyTOF. Paper-wide results and their limitations: Trial patients with a complete response had baseline diversity similar to that of newly diagnosed patients, while partial responders and progressors had significantly lower diversity. The study was restricted to a single clinical trial cohort, and the causes of repertoire differences, possibly disease activity or prior therapy, were left undefined. A significant rise by C4D1 was seen in CD4+ but not CD8+ TCR diversity (p=0.0027 vs p=0.16), with the rise being most apparent in complete responders (p=0.02). Patients starting nivolumab less than 1 year after ASCT had lower diversity and were excluded from later analyses to avoid confounding by immune reconstitution. Newly diagnosed patients were reported to have lower baseline TCR diversity than healthy donors, and relapsed/refractory patients were reported to have lower baseline TCR diversity still.

What the time point label conveys for this sample: cycle 4 day 1 (C4D1), after 5 to 7 weeks of nivolumab. All trial patients had relapsed after autologous stem cell transplantation, with cohorts A, B and C differing in prior brentuximab vedotin exposure. CD4+ T cells were purified from thawed PBMCs by magnetic negative selection with a Miltenyi CD4+ T cell isolation kit. The trial cohort included around 60 patients with relapsed/refractory classical Hodgkin lymphoma, and each patient had a best overall response of complete response, partial response or progressive disease. Single-agent nivolumab was administered to trial patients in the multi-cohort phase II CheckMate 205 trial. An independent review committee assessed best overall response by applying the 2007 International Working Group response criteria. Trial PBMCs were collected just before the start of nivolumab (C1D1) and during therapy at cycle 2 day 1 and cycle 4 day 1. Peripheral blood was collected in 8 mL Vacutainer Cell Preparation Tubes, from which PBMCs were isolated by centrifugation and then cryopreserved. Purified CD4+ and CD8+ fractions were generated only in cases for which an additional PBMC sample was available. Magnetically labelled cells were depleted on LS columns in a quadroMACS separator, and the flow-through was collected as the purified fraction.

The Qiagen DNeasy kit was used to extract genomic DNA from unsorted PBMCs and from the negatively selected CD4+ and CD8+ fractions. Amplification of TCR beta CDR3 regions was done by immunoSEQ multiplex PCR with primers that anneal to V and J segments. A synthetic immune receptor repertoire was used to minimize amplification bias, and any residual bias was removed computationally once sequencing was done. The original pipeline was this. Repertoire diversity was quantified as the Shannon entropy index using custom Python scripts. The unsorted, CD4+ and CD8+ repertoires were each analyzed separately, with the exception of combined analyses, where CD4+ and CD8+ sequences were merged in silico. A clone was considered expanded if an increase in frequency of at least 2-fold after treatment relative to C1D1 was found, and a pseudocount of 0.5 was applied to clones undetected at baseline. Clones with 0 or 1 copy at C1D1 were defined as singleton clones, while clones with 2 or more copies were defined as non-singleton clones. Clones expanded in unsorted samples were assigned a CD4+, CD8+ or unknown annotation through matching of protein sequences in sorted samples from the same patient. Diversity changes from C1D1 to C4D1 were tested in paired samples using Wilcoxon tests. TCRdb retrieved this table from immuneACCESS and kept in-frame rearrangements only. Not all clones are present; in checked studies, unresolved V genes account for under half, and no reason is known for the remainder. Clone size and the V and J calls come from that table; the DNA yielded D and trimming. The sample yields 25,000 to 35,000 clones; around 85% were counted once. About 2.4% of the sample belongs to the ten largest clones.

The sample consisted of CD4+ T cells from blood, taken before the fourth cycle of nivolumab. In this chain, TRBV27 is recombined with TRBJ2-2; 7 of the junction bases match TRBD2. The receptor was derived from a human donor with classical Hodgkin lymphoma. The sequenced DNA is TGTGCCAGCAGTCCGCCGGGACTACTTGCCGGGGAGCTGTTTTTT. This is translated as CASSPPGLLAGELFF.